This paragraph covers one T cell receptor (beta chain) sequence. Its specificity is not known. This entry belongs to a study of shared clonotypes between healthy human individuals. About the study: Each donor contributed plates that comprised three CD4 naive, three CD4 memory, two CD8 naive and one CD8 memory.

Study-wide results and limits: Relative to their counterparts shared across all four donors, non-shared clonotypes exhibited diminished generation probabilities.

Measured with immunoSEQ multiplex PCR; TCRdb has only the in-frame clones, and not every one. The sample has roughly 2,300,000 clones, about 90% seen once. The CDR3 length is 15 residues. CDR1 is MNHNS, CDR2 SASEGT, per germline. V was trimmed by 5 bases and J by 3 bases, leaving 17 bases between them. This TCR was recovered from a man younger than 35 in good health. Some clones in this sample may be carry-over from other donors' samples. This chain uses TRBV6-1 with TRBJ2-7; no reliable D call. The material sequenced was naive CD4+ T cells from PBMCs. Indicated subset: CD45RA+ positively selected. CDR3 bases: TGTGCCAGCAGTAGCGCGAGAGTAGGAAGCTACGAGCAGTACTTC. Protein sequence: CASSSARVGSYEQYF.